Each of the 25 T cell receptor beta chains below was sequenced from the same sample in a study of T cell responses to AZD1222 COVID-19 vaccine. Using immunoSEQ multiplex PCR, the repertoire was profiled, and TCRdb retains in-frame clones only, with some absent. This sample yields 110,000 or so clones, of which about 89% are seen a single time; 5.4% belongs to the top ten. The sample in question was peripheral blood, obtained on day 0 of AZD1222 vaccination. The receptors derive from an adult in good health.

The genes are TRBV27 and TRBJ2-5; D possibly corresponds to TRBD1 (5 bases). V dropped 2 bases and J dropped 1 base, with 8 bases sitting between them. The V gene's germline CDR1 is MNHEY and CDR2 SMNVEV (reference sequence). CDR3 length equals 14 residues. The CDR3, as DNA: TGTGCCAGCAGTTTACACGACAGCCAAGAGACCCAGTACTTC. Protein: CASSLHDSQETQYF.

The gene calls are TRBV28 and TRBJ2-5; possibly TRBD1 or TRBD2 for D (6 bases each). Trimming took 2 bases from V and 5 from J, leaving 9 bases between them. The CDR3 is 13 residues long. The germline CDR1 and CDR2 sequences are MDHEN and SYDVKM. The CDR3 loop reads CASSLRGAETQYF. CDR3 sequence (DNA): TGTGCCAGCAGTTTAAGGGGGGCGGAGACCCAGTACTTC. Using reference TRBV28 and TRBJ2-5 for the parts outside the CDR3, the full variable domain is DVKVTQSSRYLVKRTGEKVFLECVQDMDHENMFWYRQDPGLGLRLIYFSYDVKMKEKGDIPEGYSVSREKKERFSLILESASTNQTSMYLCASSLRGAETQYFGPGTRLLVL.

The chain employs TRBV29-1 and TRBJ1-2, with 7 bases identical to TRBD1. Looked up from germline, CDR1 is SQVTM and CDR2 is ANQGSEA. CDR3 size: 13 residues. The junction had 10 bases not matched to a gene; V was cut back by 7 bases and J by 5 bases. This CDR3 reads CSAYGGGEYGYTF. DNA of the CDR3: TGCAGCGCTTATGGAGGGGGCGAGTATGGCTACACCTTC.

J is TRBJ2-3 and V is TRBV30, with a possible D match to TRBD2 (6 bases). Germline CDR1 reads GTSNPN; CDR2 reads SVGIG (reference sequence). The CDR3 contains 16 residues. The V end lost 6 bases, the J end lost 0 bases, and 19 bases lay between the germline ends. The CDR3 region has the DNA TGTGCCTGTAGAGTTCCGGCTAGCGCTAGCACAGATACGCAGTATTTT. This sequence encodes CACRVPASASTDTQYF.

This clone was detected only once. This sequence joins TRBV10-1 and TRBJ2-2; D is perhaps TRBD1 or TRBD2 (5 bases each). The CDR3 sequence is 15 residues long. Germline V gene sequence: CDR1 WNHNN, CDR2 SYGVQD (reference sequence). Trimming took 2 bases from V and 4 from J, leaving 11 bases between them. The CDR3 nucleotides read TGCGCCAGCAGTGAGGTCTGGGGACCCACCGGGGAGCTGTTTTTT. Translation: CASSEVWGPTGELFF.

The chain combines TRBV7-2 with TRBJ1-5, with no clear D. With 4 bases removed from V and 5 bases from J, the gap between germline ends came to 15 bases. Germline V gives CDR1 SGHTA, CDR2 FQGNSA. The CDR3 extends over 15 amino acids. CDR3 DNA: TGTGCCAGCAGCTCGGGCGGCTTTAGTTATCAGCCCCAGCATTTT. Amino acid sequence: CASSSGGFSYQPQHF.

The chain links TRBV11-2 to TRBJ2-1, with 10 bases fitting TRBD2. In germline, CDR1 is SGHAT, CDR2 FQNNGV. Trimming cost V 1 base and J 4 bases; bases outside gene matches: 4. The CDR3 has 16 residues. The CDR3: CASSLAGLAVYNEQFF. The CDR3, as DNA: TGTGCCAGCAGCTTAGCCGGACTAGCGGTTTACAATGAGCAGTTCTTC. Filled out from reference TRBV11-2 and TRBJ2-1, the complete variable domain reads EAGVAQSPRYKIIEKRQSVAFWCNPISGHATLYWYQQILGQGPKLLIQFQNNGVVDDSQLPKDRFSAERLKGVDSTLKIQPAKLEDSAVYLCASSLAGLAVYNEQFFGPGTRLTVL.

This clone was seen once. V usage is TRBV14 and J usage is TRBJ2-2; D ambiguous. From germline, CDR1 is SGHDN and CDR2 FVKESK. V was shortened by 0 bases and J by 4 bases, with 15 bases between the two germline ends. The CDR3 consists of 17 residues. The CDR3 DNA follows: TGTGCCAGCAGCCAAGATGTAACCTCTCCGATCACCGGGGAGCTGTTTTTT. This gives the protein CASSQDVTSPITGELFF.

The chain has TRBV9 and TRBJ1-3; 9 nucleotides match TRBD1. The V and J ends lost 4 bases and 4 bases, in that order; junction bases with no gene match: 6. Germline V gene lookup returns CDR1 SGDLS and CDR2 YYNGEE. The CDR3 totals 15 residues. CDR3 protein: CASSMDRGRGNTIYF. The CDR3 DNA sequence: TGTGCCAGCAGCATGGACAGGGGAAGGGGAAACACCATATATTTT.

The V and J genes are TRBV6-6 and TRBJ1-2, with a tentative D call TRBD1 (5 bases). This CDR3 is 13 amino acids long. Trimming removed 2 bases at V and 4 bases at J, with 8 bases between. CDR1 is MNHNY, CDR2 SVGAGI, per germline (reference sequence). For the CDR3, the DNA is TGTGCCAGCAGTTACCAGGGATCCTATGGCTACACCTTC. Protein: CASSYQGSYGYTF.

The chain couples TRBV5-1 to TRBJ2-1; D perhaps matches TRBD2 (5 bases). With 1 base removed from V and 3 bases from J, the gap between germline ends came to 11 bases. This CDR3 is 15 amino acids long. Germline V lookup: CDR1 SGHRS, CDR2 YFSETQ. The DNA for the CDR3 is TGCGCCAGCAGCTTGCTAGGACTCGACTACAATGAGCAGTTCTTC. Protein product: CASSLLGLDYNEQFF.

The chain employs TRBV27 and TRBJ1-6, with D perhaps matching TRBD1 (6 bases). V was shortened by 8 bases and J by 8 bases, with 13 bases between the two germline ends. This CDR3 is built from 13 residues. Germline values: CDR1 MNHEY, CDR2 SMNVEV (reference sequence). CDR3: CASQGRRDSPLHF. DNA for the CDR3: TGTGCCAGCCAGGGGAGGAGGGATTCACCCCTCCACTTT.

The J gene is TRBJ1-2, the V gene TRBV5-1, with 7 bases identical to TRBD1. CDR3 size: 13 residues. CDR1 is SGHRS, CDR2 YFSETQ, per germline. After removal of 5 bases from V and 2 bases from J, the junction contained 3 bases not matched to a gene. CDR3 DNA sequence: TGCGCCAGCAGGGCGACAGGGAACTATGGCTACACCTTC. The encoded protein is CASRATGNYGYTF. The whole variable domain, filled in from reference TRBV5-1 and TRBJ1-2, reads KAGVTQTPRYLIKTRGQQVTLSCSPISGHRSVSWYQQTPGQGLQFLFEYFSETQRNKGNFPGRFSGRQFSNSRSEMNVSTLELGDSALYLCASRATGNYGYTFGSGTRLTVV.

The chain couples TRBV30 to TRBJ1-1; D gene uncertain. Looked up from germline, CDR1 is GTSNPN and CDR2 is SVGIG (reference sequence). Trimming removed 2 bases from V and 5 bases from J, with 6 bases in between. This CDR3 region has 11 residues. CDR3 amino acids: CAWSHQTEAFF. The CDR3 bases are TGTGCCTGGAGTCACCAAACTGAAGCTTTCTTT.

In its sample, this clone was seen once. The rearrangement joins TRBV27 to TRBJ2-6; D remains ambiguous. Trimming removed 5 bases from V and 0 bases from J, with 5 bases in between. The CDR3 consists of 14 residues. The germline gives CDR1 MNHEY, CDR2 SMNVEV (reference sequence). This chain's CDR3 is CASSPYSGANVLTF. For the CDR3, the DNA is TGTGCCAGCAGTCCCTACTCTGGGGCCAACGTCCTGACTTTC.

The chain carries TRBV18 and TRBJ2-7; 7 nucleotides line up with TRBD1. CDR3 size: 15 residues. J lost 0 bases, V lost 5 bases, and 7 bases had no gene match. Germline V CDR1 and CDR2: KGHSH, LQKENI. This chain's CDR3 is CASSTLGQNSYEQYF. CDR3 bases: TGTGCCAGCTCAACACTGGGACAGAACTCCTACGAGCAGTACTTC. The variable domain in full, with the rest retrieved from reference TRBV18 and TRBJ2-7, is NAGVMQNPRHLVRRRGQEARLRCSPMKGHSHVYWYRQLPEEGLKFMVYLQKENIIDESGMPKERFSAEFPKEGPSILRIQQVVRGDSAAYFCASSTLGQNSYEQYFGPGTRLTVT.

The V gene is TRBV5-1, the J gene TRBJ2-7; possibly TRBD2 for D (5 bases). Germline values: CDR1 SGHRS, CDR2 YFSETQ. The CDR3 covers 13 residues. V was pared by 4 bases and J by 5 bases, with 13 bases between. The CDR3, as DNA: TGCGCCAGCAGCGCCGGGGAAGGGCACGAGCAGTACTTC. This translates into CASSAGEGHEQYF.

This CDR3 is CASSERSSYEQYF. The CDR3 coding sequence is TGTGCCAGTAGTGAGAGATCCTCCTACGAGCAGTACTTC. This chain connects TRBV19 to TRBJ2-7; D ambiguous. This CDR3 region has 13 residues. In germline, CDR1 is LNHDA, CDR2 SQIVND (reference sequence). V was pared by 5 bases and J by 0 bases, with 8 bases between. The full variable domain, with the rest looked up from reference TRBV19 and TRBJ2-7, is DGGITQSPKYLFRKEGQNVTLSCEQNLNHDAMYWYRQDPGQGLRLIYYSQIVNDFQKGDIAEGYSVSREKKESFPLTVTSAQKNPTAFYLCASSERSSYEQYFGPGTRLTVT.

The chain recombines TRBV6-6 with TRBJ2-1, with 10 bases identical to TRBD2. Looked up from germline, CDR1 is MNHNY and CDR2 is SVGAGI (reference sequence). V was pared by 6 bases and J by 0 bases, with 5 bases of the junction left unmatched. CDR3 length equals 16 residues. The CDR3 here is CASRPSGSGSYNEQFF. The CDR3 bases are TGTGCCAGCAGGCCTAGCGGGAGCGGCTCCTACAATGAGCAGTTCTTC.

This clone showed up just once. This sequence joins TRBV5-4 and TRBJ1-1; D call uncertain. Germline V CDR1 and CDR2: SGHNT, YYREEE (reference sequence). V dropped 0 bases and J dropped 2 bases, with 8 bases sitting between them. This CDR3 comprises 14 residues. CDR3 sequence reads: CASSLAAENTEAFF. DNA of the CDR3: TGTGCCAGCAGCTTGGCGGCAGAAAACACTGAAGCTTTCTTT.

The chain uses TRBV2 and TRBJ1-1; no clear D. This CDR3 comprises 15 residues. V was cut by 0 bases and J by 6 bases, with 14 bases left in between. The V gene's germline CDR1 is SNHLY and CDR2 FYNNEI. CDR3 DNA sequence: TGTGCCAGCAGTGAAGCCCGGGCGAGAAGGGCTGAAGCTTTCTTT. It translates to CASSEARARRAEAFF.

The CDR3 spells CASKGTEAFF. The CDR3 DNA reads as TGTGCAAGTAAAGGCACTGAAGCTTTCTTT. The chain combines TRBV28 with TRBJ1-1, with D unclear. This CDR3 is 10 amino acids long. In germline, CDR1 is MDHEN, CDR2 SYDVKM.

The J gene is TRBJ1-2, the V gene TRBV6-5; possibly TRBD1 for D (6 bases). This CDR3 is 13 amino acids long. Germline assignment: CDR1 MNHEY and CDR2 SVGAGI. The V end was cut by 6 bases, the J end by 4 bases, with 12 bases between. CDR3 amino acids: CASRIQGAYGYTF. Here the CDR3 DNA reads TGTGCCAGCAGGATACAGGGTGCCTATGGCTACACCTTC.

The chain has TRBV28 and TRBJ2-7, with a possible D match to TRBD1 (6 bases). This CDR3 region has 13 residues. CDR1 MDHEN and CDR2 SYDVKM come from the germline V gene. The V end was cut by 4 bases, the J end by 3 bases, with 10 bases between. Here the CDR3 reads CASSSGHIYEQYF. CDR3 nucleotide sequence: TGTGCCAGCAGTTCGGGACATATCTACGAGCAGTACTTC.

The V and J genes are TRBV19 and TRBJ1-1, with D perhaps matching TRBD1 (5 bases). The CDR3 covers 17 residues. Per the germline V gene, CDR1 is LNHDA and CDR2 is SQIVND (reference sequence). The V and J ends lost 2 bases and 1 base respectively, with 17 bases between them. The CDR3 nucleotides read TGTGCCAGTAGTATAACTGGGGCAAGGGTAAGGAACACTGAAGCTTTCTTT. Translation: CASSITGARVRNTEAFF. Full variable domain (rest looked up from reference TRBV19 and TRBJ1-1): DGGITQSPKYLFRKEGQNVTLSCEQNLNHDAMYWYRQDPGQGLRLIYYSQIVNDFQKGDIAEGYSVSREKKESFPLTVTSAQKNPTAFYLCASSITGARVRNTEAFFGQGTRLTVV.